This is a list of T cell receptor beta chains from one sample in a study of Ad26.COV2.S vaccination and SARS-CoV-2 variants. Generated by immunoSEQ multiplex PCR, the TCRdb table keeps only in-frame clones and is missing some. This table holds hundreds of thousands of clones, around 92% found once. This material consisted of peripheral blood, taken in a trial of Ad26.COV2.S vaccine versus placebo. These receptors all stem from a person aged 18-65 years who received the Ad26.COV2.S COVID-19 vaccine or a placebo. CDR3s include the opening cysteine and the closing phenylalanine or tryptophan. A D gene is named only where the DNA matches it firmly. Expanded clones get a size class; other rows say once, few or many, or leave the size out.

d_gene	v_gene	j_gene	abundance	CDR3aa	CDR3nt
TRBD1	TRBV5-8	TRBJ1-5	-	CASSWDRVDNQPQHF	TGTGCCAGCAGCTGGGACAGGGTGGACAATCAGCCCCAGCATTTT
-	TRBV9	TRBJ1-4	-	CASSELTGNANEKLFF	TGTGCCAGCAGCGAGTTGACCGGGAATGCTAATGAAAAACTGTTTTTT
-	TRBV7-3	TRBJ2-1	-	CASSLSGTGNNEQFF	TGTGCCAGCAGCTTATCCGGGACGGGGAACAATGAGCAGTTCTTC
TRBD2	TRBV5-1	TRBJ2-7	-	CASRSGGSSYEQYF	TGCGCCAGCAGATCCGGGGGGTCCTCCTACGAGCAGTACTTC
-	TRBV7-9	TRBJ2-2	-	CASSPAGGTGELFF	TGTGCCAGCAGTCCGGCTGGGGGCACCGGGGAGCTGTTTTTT
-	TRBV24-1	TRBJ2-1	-	CATSDLAKDEQFF	TGTGCCACCAGTGATTTGGCGAAGGATGAGCAGTTCTTC
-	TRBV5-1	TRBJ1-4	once	CASRSELEMSGYEKLFF	TGCGCCAGCAGATCAGAGTTGGAAATGTCGGGGTACGAAAAACTGTTTTTT
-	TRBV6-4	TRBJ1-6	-	CASSDSGERHSPLHF	TGTGCCAGCAGTGACTCGGGGGAGAGGCATTCACCCCTCCACTTT
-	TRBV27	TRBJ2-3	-	CASSLSETDTQYF	TGTGCCAGCAGTTTAAGTGAGACAGATACGCAGTATTTT
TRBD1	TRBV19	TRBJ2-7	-	CASSGQGSYEQYF	TGTGCCAGTAGCGGACAGGGTTCCTACGAGCAGTACTTC
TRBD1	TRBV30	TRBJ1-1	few	CAWSAPQGAHTEAFF	TGTGCCTGGAGTGCTCCACAGGGGGCGCACACTGAAGCTTTCTTT
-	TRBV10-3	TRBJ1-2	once	CAISATGNYGYTF	TGTGCCATCTCAGCGACAGGAAACTATGGCTACACCTTC
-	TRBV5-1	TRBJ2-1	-	CASSLAYGTEQFF	TGCGCCAGCAGCTTGGCCTACGGGACTGAGCAGTTCTTC
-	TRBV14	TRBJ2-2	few	CASSQVEYTGELFF	TGTGCCAGCAGCCAGGTAGAATACACCGGGGAGCTGTTTTTT
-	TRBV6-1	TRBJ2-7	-	CASSEEYGESHEQYF	TGTGCCAGCAGTGAAGAATATGGGGAGTCCCACGAGCAGTACTTC
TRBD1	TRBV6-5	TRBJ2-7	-	CASSPGQGAYEQYF	TGTGCCAGCAGTCCGGGACAGGGCGCGTACGAGCAGTACTTC
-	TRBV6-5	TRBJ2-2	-	CASSQVEDGELFF	TGTGCCAGCAGCCAAGTCGAGGACGGGGAGCTGTTTTTT
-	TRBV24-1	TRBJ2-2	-	CATSAPVPLNTGELFF	TGTGCCACCAGTGCCCCTGTTCCTCTGAACACCGGGGAGCTGTTTTTT
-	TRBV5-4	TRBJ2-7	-	CASSLGGRSHEQYF	TGTGCCAGCAGCTTGGGAGGCAGGTCCCACGAGCAGTACTTC
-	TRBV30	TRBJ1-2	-	CAWSILDPYIVIYGYTF	TGTGCCTGGAGTATTTTGGACCCGTATATCGTTATATATGGCTACACCTTC
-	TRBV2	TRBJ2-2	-	CASSLHKPGELFF	TGTGCCAGCAGCCTTCACAAACCCGGGGAGCTGTTTTTT
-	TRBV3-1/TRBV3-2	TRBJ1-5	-	CASSQDGGFYQPQHF	TGTGCCAGCAGCCAAGATGGGGGTTTTTATCAGCCCCAGCATTTT
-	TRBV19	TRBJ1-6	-	CASTGEYSPLHF	TGTGCCAGTACCGGAGAGTATTCACCCCTCCACTTT
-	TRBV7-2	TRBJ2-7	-	CASSLIGGTSYEQYF	TGTGCCAGCAGCTTAATTGGCGGCACTTCCTACGAGCAGTACTTC
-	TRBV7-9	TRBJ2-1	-	CASSPIWGNNEQFF	TGTGCCAGCAGCCCCATATGGGGAAACAATGAGCAGTTCTTC
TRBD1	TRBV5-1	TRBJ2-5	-	CASSLGYRGQETQYF	TGCGCCAGCAGCCTAGGCTACAGGGGCCAAGAGACCCAGTACTTC
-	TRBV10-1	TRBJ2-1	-	CASSEFQASSYNEQFF	TGCGCCAGCAGTGAGTTCCAGGCCAGCTCCTACAATGAGCAGTTCTTC
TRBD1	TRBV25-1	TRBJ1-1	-	CASSGTGVTEAFF	TGTGCCAGCAGTGGGACAGGGGTTACTGAAGCTTTCTTT
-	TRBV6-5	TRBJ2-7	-	CASRHGNSYEQYF	TGTGCCAGCAGACACGGGAATTCCTACGAGCAGTACTTC
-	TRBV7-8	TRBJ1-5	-	CASSLDADSNQPQHF	TGTGCCAGCAGCTTAGATGCGGATAGCAATCAGCCCCAGCATTTT
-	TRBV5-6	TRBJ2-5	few	CASSLEQGEGQETQYF	TGTGCCAGCAGCTTGGAGCAGGGAGAGGGCCAAGAGACCCAGTACTTC
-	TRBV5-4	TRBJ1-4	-	CASSSAGVSGDEKLFF	TGTGCCAGCAGCTCGGCAGGGGTATCGGGTGATGAAAAACTGTTTTTT
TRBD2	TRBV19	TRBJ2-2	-	CASSSLAGGPTGELFF	TGTGCCAGTAGTAGCCTAGCGGGGGGGCCCACCGGGGAGCTGTTTTTT
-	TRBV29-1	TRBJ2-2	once	CSAGHNTGELFF	TGCAGCGCCGGACATAACACCGGGGAGCTGTTTTTT
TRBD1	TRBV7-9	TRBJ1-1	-	CASRIETGAEAFF	TGTGCCAGCAGAATCGAAACAGGGGCTGAAGCTTTCTTT
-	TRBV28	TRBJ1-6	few	CASRSRRAPGNLSPLHF	TGTGCCAGCAGATCTCGTCGGGCCCCCGGCAATTTATCACCCCTCCACTTT
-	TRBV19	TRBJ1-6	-	CASSRFFSNSPLHF	TGTGCCAGTAGTAGATTTTTCTCTAATTCACCCCTCCACTTT
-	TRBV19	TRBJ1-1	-	CASSLSRINTEAFF	TGTGCCAGTAGTCTTTCCAGAATCAACACTGAAGCTTTCTTT
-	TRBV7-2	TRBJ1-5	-	CASSLERIGANQPQHF	TGTGCCAGCAGCTTAGAACGCATCGGGGCCAATCAGCCCCAGCATTTT
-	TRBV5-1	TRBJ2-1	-	CASRPHAGPEQFF	TGCGCCAGCAGGCCCCACGCGGGTCCTGAGCAGTTCTTC
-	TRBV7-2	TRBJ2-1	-	CASSLAATTSFYNEQFF	TGTGCCAGCAGCTTAGCCGCGACAACGAGCTTCTACAATGAGCAGTTCTTC
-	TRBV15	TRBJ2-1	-	CATSKASPRDEQFF	TGTGCCACCAGCAAGGCTAGCCCGCGAGATGAGCAGTTCTTC
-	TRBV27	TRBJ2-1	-	CASSLSGNEQFF	TGTGCCAGCAGTTTATCGGGCAATGAGCAGTTCTTC
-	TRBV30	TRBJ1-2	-	CAWQQRQAGYGYTF	TGTGCCTGGCAGCAGAGGCAGGCGGGATATGGCTACACCTTC
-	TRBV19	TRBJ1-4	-	CASSIDFGRATNEKLFF	TGTGCCAGTAGTATAGATTTCGGGCGTGCAACTAATGAAAAACTGTTTTTT
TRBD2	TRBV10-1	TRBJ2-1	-	CASSEWDGRVLRQFF	TGCGCCAGCAGTGAGTGGGACGGGAGGGTCCTTCGCCAGTTCTTC
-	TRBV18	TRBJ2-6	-	CASSPGAAGANVLTF	TGTGCCAGCTCACCGGGGGCTGCTGGGGCCAACGTCCTGACTTTC
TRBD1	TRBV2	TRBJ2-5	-	CASQSQGHLSPQYF	TGTGCCAGTCAGTCACAGGGGCACCTGAGTCCCCAGTACTTC
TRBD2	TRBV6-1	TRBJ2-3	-	CASSARLAGGSTDTQYF	TGTGCCAGCAGTGCCCGGCTAGCGGGGGGTAGCACAGATACGCAGTATTTT
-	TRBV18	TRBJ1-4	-	CASSPQGESGEKLFF	TGTGCCAGCTCCCCTCAGGGTGAGAGTGGTGAAAAACTGTTTTTT
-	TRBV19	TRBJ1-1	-	CASSRDGAEAFF	TGTGCCAGTAGCCGGGACGGAGCTGAAGCTTTCTTT
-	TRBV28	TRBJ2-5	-	CASSVVQETQYF	TGTGCCAGCAGTGTGGTCCAAGAGACCCAGTACTTC
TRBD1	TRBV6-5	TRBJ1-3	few	CASSRQGLGNTIYF	TGTGCCAGCAGCAGACAGGGACTTGGAAACACCATATATTTT
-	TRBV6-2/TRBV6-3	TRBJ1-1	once	CASSYLGLNTEAFF	TGTGCCAGCAGTTACCTGGGCCTAAACACTGAAGCTTTCTTT
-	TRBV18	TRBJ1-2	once	CASSPPQGFGYTF	TGTGCCAGCTCACCACCCCAGGGCTTCGGCTACACCTTC
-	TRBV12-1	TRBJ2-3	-	CASSFTRLLAGVLDTQYF	TGTGCCAGCAGCTTTACCCGACTCCTAGCGGGAGTGCTAGATACGCAGTATTTT
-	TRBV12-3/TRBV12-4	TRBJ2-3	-	CASNLGPTDTQYF	TGTGCCAGCAACCTCGGACCCACAGATACGCAGTATTTT
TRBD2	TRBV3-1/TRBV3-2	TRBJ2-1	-	CASSQRGLAGGRNNEQFF	TGTGCCAGCAGCCAAAGGGGTCTAGCGGGGGGCAGAAACAATGAGCAGTTCTTC
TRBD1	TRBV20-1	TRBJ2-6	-	CSASLGQGAGANVLTF	TGCAGTGCTAGTCTAGGCCAGGGGGCTGGGGCCAACGTCCTGACTTTC
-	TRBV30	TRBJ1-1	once	CAGGRQPNTEAFF	TGTGCCGGGGGGAGGCAGCCGAACACTGAAGCTTTCTTT